This TCR beta chain was captured by sequencing in a study of OX40 agonist ivuxolimab in advanced cancers. Study-wide context: Checkpoint inhibitors had been given previously to 40% of patients.

Trimming pared 0 bases from V and 5 bases from J, leaving 16 bases between. This CDR3 is built from 16 residues. Germline CDR1 SGHAT, CDR2 FQNNGV. Repertoires were generated with immunoSEQ multiplex PCR, while TCRdb's copy carries only in-frame clones and drops some. The repertoire holds some 90,000 clones, with around 90% as singletons. V is TRBV11-2 and J is TRBJ2-5; the D call may be TRBD1 or TRBD2 (5 bases each). The sample here was CD4+ or CD8+ T cells sorted from blood, taken in a trial of the OX40 agonist ivuxolimab. This clonotype was obtained from an adult with an advanced solid tumor such as melanoma, head and neck, liver or kidney cancer. The CDR3 spells CASSLDRGRDGETQYF. In DNA, the CDR3 is TGTGCCAGCAGCTTAGATCGGGGCAGGGACGGTGAGACCCAGTACTTC.